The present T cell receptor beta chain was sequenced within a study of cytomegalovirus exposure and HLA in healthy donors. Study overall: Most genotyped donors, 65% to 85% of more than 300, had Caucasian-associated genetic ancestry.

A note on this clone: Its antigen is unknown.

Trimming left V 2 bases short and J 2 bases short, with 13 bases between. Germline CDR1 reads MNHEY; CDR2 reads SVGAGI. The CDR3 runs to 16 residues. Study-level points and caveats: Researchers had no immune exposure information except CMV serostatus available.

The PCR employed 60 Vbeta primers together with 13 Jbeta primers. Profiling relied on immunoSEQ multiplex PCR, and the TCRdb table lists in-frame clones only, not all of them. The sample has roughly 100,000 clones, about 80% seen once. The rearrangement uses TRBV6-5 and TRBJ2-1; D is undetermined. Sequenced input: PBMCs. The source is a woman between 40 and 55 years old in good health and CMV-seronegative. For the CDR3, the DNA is TGTGCCAGCAGTTACAAAAAGGCAGGCGCCTACAATGAGCAGTTCTTC. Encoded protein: CASSYKKAGAYNEQFF.